The table lists the clone carrying this TCR beta chain with a few counts. Its antigen is as yet unknown. The data were obtained in a study of blood T cells in healthy people across ages. Study findings and constraints: Long-lived donors carried more naive CD4+ cells and greater diversity than aged donors.

CDR1 is SNHLY, CDR2 FYNNEI, per germline. V was cut by 8 bases and J by 0 bases, with 13 bases left in between. CDR3 length: 14 residues. The authors ran a second PCR of roughly 7 to 11 cycles using a sample-barcoded 5' primer and a J-beta primer mix. TCRdb itself ran the 5' RACE reads through MiXCR, one entry per CDR3 protein. The sample contains about 560,000 distinct CDR3 sequences, about 25% of which appear only once. The sample also formed part of further work on T cells of mothers and their children. As that study records: Similar effects of thymic selection on TCR recombination output were recorded in related and unrelated pairs.

The sequencing input was blood. The gene calls are TRBV2 and TRBJ2-5, with D possibly TRBD2 on 7 matching bases. The TCR sequence derives from a boy aged 2 to 10 in good health. The CDR3 bases are TGTGCCAGCGGAGGGGGGGGGAACCAAGAGACCCAGTACTTC. It is translated as CASGGGGNQETQYF.